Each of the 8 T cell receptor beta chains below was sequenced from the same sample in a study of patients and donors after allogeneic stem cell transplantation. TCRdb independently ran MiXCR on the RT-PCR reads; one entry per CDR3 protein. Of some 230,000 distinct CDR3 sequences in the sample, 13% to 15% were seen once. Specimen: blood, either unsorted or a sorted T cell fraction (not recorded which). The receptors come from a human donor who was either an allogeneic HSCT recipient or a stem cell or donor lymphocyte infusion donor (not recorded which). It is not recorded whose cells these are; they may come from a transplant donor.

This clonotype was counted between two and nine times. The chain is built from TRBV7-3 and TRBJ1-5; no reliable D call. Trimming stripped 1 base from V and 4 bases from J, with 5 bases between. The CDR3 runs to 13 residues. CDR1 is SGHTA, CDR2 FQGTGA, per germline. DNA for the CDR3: TGTGCCAGCAGCTTAAACGCGAATCAGCCCCAGCATTTT. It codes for CASSLNANQPQHF.

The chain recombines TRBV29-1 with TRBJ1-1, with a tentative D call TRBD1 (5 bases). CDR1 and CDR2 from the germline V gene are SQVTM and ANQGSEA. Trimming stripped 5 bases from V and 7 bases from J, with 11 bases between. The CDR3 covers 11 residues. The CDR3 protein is CSVSTTVEAFF. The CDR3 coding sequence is TGCAGCGTTTCGACGACAGTTGAAGCTTTCTTT.

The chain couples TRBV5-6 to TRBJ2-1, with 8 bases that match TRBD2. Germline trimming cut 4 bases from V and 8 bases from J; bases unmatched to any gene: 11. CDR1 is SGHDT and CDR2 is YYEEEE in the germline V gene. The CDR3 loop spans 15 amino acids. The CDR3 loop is CASSTSGSEGYEQFF. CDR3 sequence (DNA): TGTGCCAGCAGCACCAGCGGGAGTGAGGGATATGAGCAGTTCTTC.

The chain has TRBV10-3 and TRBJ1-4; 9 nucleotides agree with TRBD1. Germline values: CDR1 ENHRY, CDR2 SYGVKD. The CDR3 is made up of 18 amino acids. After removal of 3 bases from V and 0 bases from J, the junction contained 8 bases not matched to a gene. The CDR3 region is CAISERDRDPATNEKLFF. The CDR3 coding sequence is TGTGCCATCAGTGAACGGGACAGGGACCCCGCAACTAATGAAAAACTGTTTTTT.

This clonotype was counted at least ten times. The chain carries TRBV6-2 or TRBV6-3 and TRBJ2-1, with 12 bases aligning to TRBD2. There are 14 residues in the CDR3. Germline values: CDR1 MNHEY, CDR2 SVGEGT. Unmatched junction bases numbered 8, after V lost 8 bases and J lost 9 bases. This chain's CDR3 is CASARLAGDAEQFF. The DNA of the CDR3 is TGTGCCAGCGCTAGACTAGCGGGAGACGCTGAGCAGTTCTTC.

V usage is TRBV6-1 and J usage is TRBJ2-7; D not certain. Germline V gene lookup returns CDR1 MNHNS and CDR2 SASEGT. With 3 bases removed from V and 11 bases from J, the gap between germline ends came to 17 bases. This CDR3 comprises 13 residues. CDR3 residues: CASSDHWRGEEYF. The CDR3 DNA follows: TGTGCCAGCAGTGATCACTGGAGAGGAGAAGAGTACTTC.

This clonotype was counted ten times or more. The CDR3 DNA reads as TGTGCCAGCAGTTCCCGACTAGCGGGAGAGACCCAGTACTTC. Its translation: CASSSRLAGETQYF. The chain combines TRBV12-3 or TRBV12-4 with TRBJ2-5; 10 bases agree with TRBD2. With V trimmed by 4 bases and J by 4 bases, 3 bases remained unmatched. CDR3 length: 14 residues.

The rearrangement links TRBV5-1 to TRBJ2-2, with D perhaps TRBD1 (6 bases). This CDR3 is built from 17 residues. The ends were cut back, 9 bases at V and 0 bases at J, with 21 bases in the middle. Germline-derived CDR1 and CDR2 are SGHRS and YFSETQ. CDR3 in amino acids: CANTLYSGTTNTGELFF. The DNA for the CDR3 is TGCGCCAACACCCTATACTCCGGGACAACGAACACCGGGGAGCTGTTTTTT.